Listed here are 27 T cell receptor beta chains from one sample, sequenced in a study of glioma-infiltrating T cells after dendritic cell vaccination. Time point specified: after dendritic cell vaccination, including at tumor progression/relapse. Some clones are missing from TCRdb's copy, which holds only in-frame ones; the method was immunoSEQ multiplex PCR. The table includes tens of thousands of clones, roughly four fifths detected once. The source material was blood, sampled after dendritic cell vaccination. All receptors derive from a human donor with glioblastoma.

A note on this clone: Mismatch with germline at one junction end may stem from a read error. The V call is TRBV6-5, the J call TRBJ1-1; D may be TRBD1 (6 bases). The V gene's germline CDR1 is MNHEY and CDR2 SVGAGI. The CDR3 is 14 amino acids. In nucleotides, the CDR3 is TGTGCCAGCAGCTTAGATAAATGGGACACTGAAGCTTCCTTT. Encoded protein: CASSLDKWDTEASF.

This chain uses TRBV30 with TRBJ1-1; D not certain. CDR3 length: 15 amino acids. In germline, CDR1 is GTSNPN, CDR2 SVGIG (reference sequence). Trimming removed 0 bases from V and 1 base from J, with 12 bases in between. CDR3 nucleotide sequence: TGTGCCTGGAGTGTAGGGAGTGGCGAGAACACTGAAGCTTTCTTT. This encodes CAWSVGSGENTEAFF.

The chain uses TRBV27 and TRBJ2-2; TRBD2 might be the D (5 bases). Germline V gives CDR1 MNHEY, CDR2 SMNVEV (reference sequence). This CDR3 is 16 amino acids long. V lost 5 bases and J 4 bases, leaving 17 bases between the germline ends. The CDR3: CASSVRPSAGTGELFF. DNA for the CDR3: TGTGCCAGCAGTGTACGGCCGTCCGCGGGCACCGGGGAGCTGTTTTTT.

The chain recombines TRBV2 with TRBJ1-4; maybe TRBD1 (5 bases). The V end was cut by 6 bases, the J end by 0 bases, with 8 bases between. Germline lookup yields CDR1 SNHLY and CDR2 FYNNEI. CDR3 size: 14 residues. As DNA, the CDR3 is TGTGCCAGCAGGACAGCTACAACTAATGAAAAACTGTTTTTT. Protein sequence: CASRTATTNEKLFF.

This chain connects TRBV9 to TRBJ1-2; TRBD1 is a possible D gene (5 bases). V lost 3 bases and J lost 6, with 15 bases in between. Germline-derived CDR1 and CDR2 are SGDLS and YYNGEE. The CDR3 extends over 14 amino acids. The CDR3 here is CASSAQGGGDGYTF. The CDR3 nucleotides are TGTGCCAGCAGCGCCCAGGGAGGTGGTGATGGCTACACCTTC.

This CDR3 reads CASRGPANTEAFF. CDR3 nucleotide sequence: TGTGCCAGCAGGGGGCCTGCGAACACTGAAGCTTTCTTT. The chain joins TRBV7-6 to TRBJ1-1; D possibly corresponds to TRBD1 (5 bases). V lost 6 bases and J lost 1, with 9 bases in between. The germline CDR1 and CDR2 sequences are SGHVS and FNYEAQ. CDR3 length: 13 residues.

This chain uses TRBV30 with TRBJ1-5; D is ambiguous. Germline assignment: CDR1 GTSNPN and CDR2 SVGIG (reference sequence). Trimming cost V 3 bases and J 2 bases, with 8 bases left between them. The CDR3 length is 13 residues. CDR3 protein: CAWSSEGNQPQHF. CDR3 DNA: TGTGCCTGGAGCTCAGAGGGCAATCAGCCCCAGCATTTT.

The V gene is TRBV6-1, the J gene TRBJ2-7; no clear D gene. The germline CDR1 and CDR2 sequences are MNHNS and SASEGT. V was clipped by 4 bases and J by 0 bases, with 7 bases between them. The CDR3 has 13 amino acids. The CDR3 sequence is CASSVSVSYEQYF. CDR3 nucleotide sequence: TGTGCCAGCAGTGTCTCGGTCTCCTACGAGCAGTACTTC.

This clone was seen only a few times. The chain uses TRBV6-1 and TRBJ2-5; TRBD1 matches at 9 bases. The V gene's germline CDR1 is MNHNS and CDR2 SASEGT. J lost 4 bases, V lost 6 bases, and 3 bases had no gene match. There are 13 residues in the CDR3. CDR3 sequence: CASSRQGGETQYF. CDR3 nucleotide sequence: TGTGCCAGCAGCAGACAGGGGGGAGAGACCCAGTACTTC.

This chain links TRBV19 with TRBJ1-1, with D unclear. This CDR3 has 11 residues. Germline V gene data show CDR1 as LNHDA and CDR2 as SQIVND (reference sequence). Trimming left V 6 bases short and J 14 bases short, with 16 bases between. The CDR3 protein is CASSLNREVFF. In DNA form, the CDR3 reads TGTGCCAGTAGCCTAAACCGAGAGGTATTCTTT.

The chain links TRBV19 to TRBJ1-2, with TRBD1 matching over 9 bases. After removal of 6 bases from V and 8 bases from J, the junction contained 16 bases not matched to a gene. Germline loops: CDR1 LNHDA, CDR2 SQIVND (reference sequence). CDR3 length equals 16 residues. This CDR3 is CASSAGTGMTTSGYTF. In DNA, the CDR3 is TGTGCCAGTAGCGCCGGGACAGGGATGACTACAAGCGGCTACACCTTC. Filled out from reference TRBV19 and TRBJ1-2, the complete variable domain reads DGGITQSPKYLFRKEGQNVTLSCEQNLNHDAMYWYRQDPGQGLRLIYYSQIVNDFQKGDIAEGYSVSREKKESFPLTVTSAQKNPTAFYLCASSAGTGMTTSGYTFGSGTRLTVV.

The chain is built from TRBV19 and TRBJ1-1; the D is unclear. V lost 5 bases to trimming and J lost 1 base, with 14 bases between them. The germline V gene has CDR1 LNHDA and CDR2 SQIVND (reference sequence). The CDR3 loop spans 15 amino acids. This chain's CDR3 is CASSFTRESNTEAFF. The CDR3 DNA follows: TGTGCCAGTAGTTTCACCCGGGAGTCGAACACTGAAGCTTTCTTT. Filled out from reference TRBV19 and TRBJ1-1, the complete variable domain reads DGGITQSPKYLFRKEGQNVTLSCEQNLNHDAMYWYRQDPGQGLRLIYYSQIVNDFQKGDIAEGYSVSREKKESFPLTVTSAQKNPTAFYLCASSFTRESNTEAFFGQGTRLTVV.

V gene TRBV7-2 combines with J gene TRBJ1-5, with 8 positions matching TRBD1. Germline trimming cut 3 bases from V and 4 bases from J; bases unmatched to any gene: 5. The CDR3 extends over 15 amino acids. CDR1 is SGHTA and CDR2 is FQGNSA in the germline V gene. The CDR3 loop is CASSLVTGENQPQHF. Written as DNA, the CDR3 is TGTGCCAGCAGCTTGGTGACAGGGGAAAATCAGCCCCAGCATTTT.

V and J are TRBV11-2 and TRBJ2-2; 13 nucleotides align to TRBD2. The germline gives CDR1 SGHAT, CDR2 FQNNGV. With V trimmed by 1 base and J by 3 bases, 5 bases remained unmatched. The CDR3 extends over 18 amino acids. CDR3 protein: CASSLGLAGGKYTGELFF. Written as DNA, the CDR3 is TGTGCCAGCAGCTTAGGACTAGCGGGGGGCAAGTACACCGGGGAGCTGTTTTTT.

V gene TRBV15 combines with J gene TRBJ2-2, with 7 nucleotides matching TRBD2. The ends lost 1 base at V and 4 bases at J; junction bases unmatched: 6. The CDR3 has 16 residues. Germline V gives CDR1 LNHNV, CDR2 YYDKDF (reference sequence). The CDR3 spells CATSRVGGVGTGELFF. CDR3 DNA sequence: TGTGCCACCAGCAGAGTGGGAGGGGTCGGCACCGGGGAGCTGTTTTTT.

The chain uses TRBV7-2 and TRBJ2-7, with D perhaps matching TRBD2 (6 bases). The germline CDR1 and CDR2 sequences are SGHTA and FQGNSA. Trimming pared 2 bases from V and 0 bases from J, leaving 14 bases between. CDR3 length: 16 amino acids. The CDR3 protein is CASSLLGAGSSYEQYF. The CDR3 DNA is TGTGCCAGCAGCTTACTAGGGGCGGGGTCCTCCTACGAGCAGTACTTC.

The gene calls are TRBV7-9 and TRBJ2-7; D gene ambiguous. This CDR3 spans 14 amino acids. V dropped 4 bases and J dropped 0 bases, with 10 bases sitting between them. In germline, CDR1 is SEHNR, CDR2 FQNEAQ (reference sequence). The CDR3 protein is CASSSSRGSYEQYF. The CDR3 DNA follows: TGTGCCAGCAGCTCCTCTAGAGGCTCCTACGAGCAGTACTTC.

This clone showed up just once. CDR3 DNA: TGTGCCAGCAGTGAGGTTGGGACAGTCTACGAGCAGTACTTC. The encoded protein is CASSEVGTVYEQYF. The chain carries TRBV2 and TRBJ2-5, with 7 bases identical to TRBD1. TRBJ2-7 matches the DNA end more closely, so the J call is doubtful. The germline V gene has CDR1 SNHLY and CDR2 FYNNEI. The CDR3 is made up of 14 amino acids.

The gene calls are TRBV6-1 and TRBJ2-7; TRBD1 matches 7 bases. The CDR3 is 13 residues long. CDR1 and CDR2 from the germline V gene are MNHNS and SASEGT. Germline trimming cut 6 bases from V and 2 bases from J; bases unmatched to any gene: 4. The CDR3 bases are TGTGCCAGCAGCCGACAGGGAACCTACGAGCAGTACTTC. Protein: CASSRQGTYEQYF.

The chain combines TRBV18 with TRBJ1-4; a possible D gene is TRBD1 (5 bases). Germline CDR1 is KGHSH and CDR2 is LQKENI. Between the trimmed V and J ends, which lost 5 bases and 7 bases, there was a span of 17 bases. The CDR3 is 15 residues long. In DNA, the CDR3 is TGTGCCAGCTCATTACCTGTCCAGGGAAGTGAAAAACTGTTTTTT. Translated, it gives CASSLPVQGSEKLFF.

The genes are TRBV25-1 and TRBJ1-1; D is uncertain. V lost 4 bases and J 4 bases, leaving 7 bases between the germline ends. The CDR3 loop spans 12 amino acids. CDR1 is MGHDK and CDR2 is SYGVNS in the germline V gene. DNA for the CDR3: TGTGCCAGCAGTGTGGGGAGCACTGAAGCTTTCTTT. Amino acid sequence: CASSVGSTEAFF.

The chain recombines TRBV29-1 with TRBJ1-3; D possibly corresponds to TRBD1 (6 bases). Germline V gene lookup returns CDR1 SQVTM and CDR2 ANQGSEA. The CDR3 is 13 amino acids. The V end lost 6 bases, the J end lost 4 bases, and 13 bases lay between the germline ends. CDR3 bases: TGCAGCGTATACAGGGTACTCGGAAACACCATATATTTT. It encodes CSVYRVLGNTIYF.

The chain links TRBV9 to TRBJ2-1, with TRBD1 matching 7 bases. The CDR3 has 15 amino acids. CDR1 is SGDLS and CDR2 is YYNGEE in the germline V gene. Trimming at V came to 2 bases and at J to 2 bases, leaving 4 bases not matched to a gene. The CDR3 region has the DNA TGTGCCAGCAGCGTTGGACAGGCCACCTACAATGAGCAGTTCTTC. Its translation: CASSVGQATYNEQFF.

This clone was detected only a few times. The chain is built from TRBV30 and TRBJ1-6; weak D call: TRBD1 (6 bases). Germline assignment: CDR1 GTSNPN and CDR2 SVGIG (reference sequence). The CDR3 loop spans 13 amino acids. V gave up 1 base and J gave up 7 bases, with 8 bases separating them. The CDR3 is CAWSGQGNSPLHF. CDR3 nucleotide sequence: TGTGCCTGGAGTGGGCAGGGGAATTCACCCCTCCACTTT.

This sequence joins TRBV7-6 and TRBJ2-2; tentatively, D is TRBD2 (6 bases). With 0 bases removed from V and 6 bases from J, the gap between germline ends came to 11 bases. CDR3 length: 15 amino acids. Per germline, CDR1 SGHVS and CDR2 FNYEAQ. The CDR3 region is CASSLAGGEAGELFF. The CDR3 bases are TGTGCCAGCAGCTTAGCGGGAGGCGAAGCCGGGGAGCTGTTTTTT.

The chain uses TRBV25-1 and TRBJ2-7, with D maybe TRBD1 (6 bases). The CDR3 is 15 amino acids. The V end lost 4 bases, the J end lost 1 base, and 14 bases lay between the germline ends. The germline V gene encodes CDR1 MGHDK and CDR2 SYGVNS. In nucleotides, the CDR3 is TGTGCCAGCAGTGCATACGCAGGGGATTCCTACGAGCAGTACTTC. Protein product: CASSAYAGDSYEQYF.

This sequence joins TRBV2 and TRBJ1-5; D is unresolved. Germline values: CDR1 SNHLY, CDR2 FYNNEI. The CDR3 has 12 amino acids. V lost 4 bases to trimming and J lost 6 bases, with 7 bases between them. In nucleotides, the CDR3 is TGTGCCAGCAGTGTCGGGTTTCAGCCCCAGCATTTT. Translation gives CASSVGFQPQHF.